The rows below give T cell receptor beta chains drawn from one sample of a study of blood T cells in healthy people across ages. TCRdb ran MiXCR on the 5' RACE reads and lists one entry per CDR3 protein. The sample consists of some 1,500,000 distinct CDR3 sequences, under 55% of them appearing once. Sequencing used blood. The receptor set was obtained from a woman younger than 30 in good health. Each CDR3 is given with its conserved first and last residue. Each record gives: clone size, V gene, CDR3 protein. Only part of the rows carry a size: once, few, many, or a class if the clone is expanded.

.,TRBV2,CASFTEMNTEAFF
.,TRBV7-2,CASSLSRELGEQYF
few,TRBV12-3/TRBV12-4,CASSLRGLNTGELFF
few,TRBV9,CASSVRSEPQFF
.,TRBV5-5,CASSLARGPNQPQHF
.,TRBV27,CASSLLSLAGATYTPEQFF
.,TRBV4-1,CASSQGLALDGYTF
few,TRBV4-2,CASSDEFSRWPQHF
few,TRBV7-9,CASSLEWPEENTEAFF
few,TRBV29-1,CSVLQIPGQGLVTEAFF
.,TRBV6-1,CASVRTYRGTSQQFF